This passage covers 6 T cell receptor beta chains from one sample sequenced in a study of T-cell reconstitution after alpha-beta-depleted transplantation in children. Using unique molecular identifiers, the investigators prepared the TCRbeta library. MiXCR was run by TCRdb on the PCR reads, yielding one entry per CDR3 protein. The sample lists 220,000 or so distinct CDR3 sequences; roughly 8.2% were seen once. The sequenced sample was PBMCs, mostly from graft donor cells, obtained 180 days after TCRalphabeta/CD19-depleted stem cell transplant. The receptors originated from a male patient under 18 who had a stem cell transplant for acute lymphoblastic leukemia, so the T cells may come from the graft donor.

This clonotype was counted between two and nine times. The chain has TRBV20-1 and TRBJ2-7; TRBD1 matches 8 bases. Germline loops: CDR1 DFQATT, CDR2 SNEGSKA (reference sequence). The trim removed 0 bases at V and 5 bases at J, leaving 6 bases unmatched. This CDR3 is built from 14 residues. The CDR3 DNA follows: TGCAGTGCTAGAGATGGGGGCAGGGGGCACGAGCAGTACTTC. Its protein product is CSARDGGRGHEQYF.

This clonotype has a count of ten or more. Here the CDR3 DNA reads TGTGCCAGCAGCTTGGCGTCCGGGCCCTACAATGAGCAGTTCTTC. Translated: CASSLASGPYNEQFF. The rearrangement links TRBV5-5 to TRBJ2-1; D is ambiguous. CDR1 is SGHKS, CDR2 YYEKEE, per germline (reference sequence). The CDR3 spans 15 residues. The V gene lost 0 bases and the J gene lost 2 bases, with 9 bases spanning the gap.

This clonotype was recorded at least ten times. The rearrangement joins TRBV27 to TRBJ2-7; TRBD1 matches at 12 bases. This CDR3 has 13 residues. Trimming cost V 6 bases and J 7 bases; bases outside gene matches: 4. The germline V gene encodes CDR1 MNHEY and CDR2 SMNVEV (reference sequence). For the CDR3, the DNA is TGTGCCAGCAGGCGGGACAGGGGGCTTGAGCAGTACTTC. This codes for CASRRDRGLEQYF.

V usage is TRBV18 and J usage is TRBJ1-2, with a possible D match to TRBD1 (6 bases). The V gene lost 0 bases and the J gene lost 3 bases, with 20 bases spanning the gap. This CDR3 has 18 amino acids. Germline values: CDR1 KGHSH, CDR2 LQKENI. The CDR3 nucleotides are TGTGCCAGCTCACCACCGGAACAGCGGGGGGCAAGTCACTATGGCTACACCTTC. It codes for CASSPPEQRGASHYGYTF. Looking up the rest from reference TRBV18 and TRBJ1-2 gives the full variable domain: NAGVMQNPRHLVRRRGQEARLRCSPMKGHSHVYWYRQLPEEGLKFMVYLQKENIIDESGMPKERFSAEFPKEGPSILRIQQVVRGDSAAYFCASSPPEQRGASHYGYTFGSGTRLTVV.

This clonotype was seen at least ten times. This rearrangement joins TRBV20-1 to TRBJ1-1; 11 bases align to TRBD1. The V gene end was trimmed by 5 bases and the J gene end by 4 bases; junction bases not matched to a gene: 0. This CDR3 is 12 amino acids long. Germline V CDR1 and CDR2: DFQATT, SNEGSKA (reference sequence). CDR3 sequence reads: CSAGTGGTEAFF. CDR3 sequence (DNA): TGCAGTGCTGGGACAGGGGGCACTGAAGCTTTCTTT.

This clonotype has ten or more counts. The CDR3 DNA is TGCGCCAGCAGCCCCTCCGGGACAGGGGCCCCCCGGAATGGCTACACCTTC. It is translated as CASSPSGTGAPRNGYTF. The chain links TRBV4-1 to TRBJ1-2; 10 bases fit TRBD1. This CDR3 spans 17 amino acids. Unmatched junction bases numbered 14, after V lost 4 bases and J lost 6 bases. Germline V gene data show CDR1 as MGHRA and CDR2 as YSYEKL.